The entry below describes one TCR beta chain. It lacks a known antigen. Base qualities are not provided; no much larger clone lies one nucleotide away. The sample belongs to a study of CD8+CD57+ T cells in acquired aplastic anemia (dated by TCRdb to 2016 to 2019). At the level of the whole study: Extracted DNA from sorted CD4+ and CD8+ cells averaged around 3.4 ug, ranging from roughly 0.2 to 30 ug. An average of approximately 10 million reads for CD4+ cells and approximately 12 million reads for CD8+ cells was obtained from healthy donor samples.

There are 15 amino acids in the CDR3, from cysteine to phenylalanine inclusive. Of the read, only the CDR3 DNA is kept; its 45 bases are in frame from base 1. Relative to germline, V is 3 bases shorter and J is 7 bases shorter, with 18 bases between their ends. Per the germline V gene (reference sequence), LNHNV is the CDR1 and YYDKDF is the CDR2. TCR repertoires of sorted CD4+ and CD8+ blood T cells from severe aplastic anemia patients and healthy subjects were deep-sequenced in the study. Ficoll-Paque density gradient centrifugation was used to isolate peripheral blood mononuclear cells. Before DNA extraction, CD4+ and CD8+ T cells were sorted with FACS or magnetic beads. Overall study outcomes, separate from this receptor: Patients and healthy controls showed no significant difference in CD8+ Simpson's diversity (P=0.060). Over 25 CD8+ CDR3 sequences were found in both patients and controls but appeared to be highly expressed in patients and within the immunodominant clones of the patients.

TCR beta VDJ combination and CDR3 sequence profiling used genomic DNA as the template. An Illumina HiSeq 2000 was used for TCR repertoire sequencing. From the authors' description of their analysis: TRBV/TRBJ rearrangement plots, CDR3 size and DJ length profiles, and Simpson's diversity index were used to assess repertoires. The most abundant DNA sequence in the deep sequencing data was taken as the immunodominant clone. CDR3 amino acid sequences were checked for sharing across subjects and were also compared against the VDJdb database and published repertoires. TCRdb reprocessed the public reads (quality trimming at Q25 with fastp, clone calling with MiXCR) and kept in-frame beta chains. Merged by CDR3 protein, the rows form single entries marked with the most common genes and DNA. These V and J calls originate from TCRdb's pipeline instead of the authors' own analysis. This sample comprises about 210,000 distinct CDR3 sequences, around 60% of them detected only once. The top ten constitute 25% to 30% of the sample.

Recombination connected TRBV15 to TRBJ1-2; 5 matching bases give a weak D call of TRBD1. Specimen: sorted CD4+, CD8+, or CD8+CD57+ T cells (not recorded which) from PBMCs. The sequence was obtained from a human donor in good health. The CDR3 reads as follows: CATSRERRGVGGYTF. The nucleotide sequence is given as TGTGCCACCAGCAGGGAGAGAAGGGGTGTTGGTGGCTACACCTTC.